This T cell receptor (beta chain) was obtained from a study of CD8 T cells in ankylosing spondylitis. This clonotype was seen more than once but under ten times. The antigen is unknown. MiXCR was run by TCRdb on the 5' RACE reads, yielding one entry per CDR3 protein. The sample has just under 550,000 distinct CDR3 sequences; 9.5% to 15% are singletons. Germline V gene sequence: CDR1 SGHNT, CDR2 YENEEA. V shed 3 bases and J 8 bases; nucleotides not matched to a gene: 7. The CDR3 is 15 residues long. Findings of the study overall: Ankylosing spondylitis blood appeared to be characterized by a TCR beta motif of 7 to 9 highly homologous variants.

Source material: blood, either unsorted or a sorted T cell fraction (not recorded which). The sequence derives from a male donor with ankylosing spondylitis. The chain has TRBV11-3 and TRBJ2-1; TRBD1 aligns across 10 bases. The CDR3 spells CASSFSDRGLDEQFF. The DNA of the CDR3 is TGTGCCAGCAGCTTCTCAGACAGGGGGCTCGATGAGCAGTTCTTC.